One sample yielded the 2 T cell receptor beta chains listed below, sequenced in a study of post-analysis software for immune sequencing data. Study-level findings and limits: In patients, TRBV5-6, TRBV5-1 and TRBV20-1 belonged to 4 or 5 TRBV segments found more frequently than in controls.

Unique molecular identifiers were present in the TCR beta cDNA libraries. TCRdb passed the PCR reads through MiXCR, listing each CDR3 protein once. This sample has under 900,000 distinct CDR3 sequences, with approximately 57% found just once. These receptors have no identified antigens. The sequenced sample was blood. The receptors were sampled from a girl aged 5 to 17 with multiple sclerosis.

The CDR3 reads CASRPIDYGYTF. Written as DNA, the CDR3 is TGCGCCAGCAGGCCTATTGACTATGGCTACACCTTC. The V and J genes are TRBV5-1 and TRBJ1-2; D unclear. Germline V gives CDR1 SGHRS, CDR2 YFSETQ. This CDR3 spans 12 amino acids. Trimming removed 5 bases from V and 3 bases from J, with 8 bases in between.

This clonotype was detected only once. The chain uses TRBV7-9 and TRBJ2-1; 11 nucleotides match TRBD2. CDR3 length: 17 residues. Trimming at V came to 0 bases and at J to 4 bases, leaving 5 bases not matched to a gene. CDR1 and CDR2 (germline): SEHNR, FQNEAQ (reference sequence). CDR3 nucleotides: TGTGCCAGCAGCTTAGCATCGGGACTAGCGGAATACAATGAGCAGTTCTTC. Translation gives CASSLASGLAEYNEQFF.